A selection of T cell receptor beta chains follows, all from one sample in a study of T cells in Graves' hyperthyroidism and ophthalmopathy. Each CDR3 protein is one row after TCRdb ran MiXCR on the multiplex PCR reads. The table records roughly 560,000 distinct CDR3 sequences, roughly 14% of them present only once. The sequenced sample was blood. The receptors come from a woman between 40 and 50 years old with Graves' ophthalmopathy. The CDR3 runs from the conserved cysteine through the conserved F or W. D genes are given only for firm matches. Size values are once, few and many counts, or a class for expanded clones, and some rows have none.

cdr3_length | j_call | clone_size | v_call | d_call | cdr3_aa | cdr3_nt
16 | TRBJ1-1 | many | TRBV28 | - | CASSPRGSTDITEAFF | TGTGCCAGCAGCCCTAGAGGGTCCACCGATATCACTGAAGCTTTCTTT
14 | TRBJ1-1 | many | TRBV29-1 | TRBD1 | CSSSSGTGNTEAFF | TGCAGCTCCTCCTCCGGGACAGGGAACACTGAAGCTTTCTTT
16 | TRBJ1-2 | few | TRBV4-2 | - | CASSQDREGVRDGYTF | TGTGCCAGCAGCCAAGATCGGGAGGGGGTAAGGGATGGCTACACCTTC
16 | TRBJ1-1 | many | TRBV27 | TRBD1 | CASSLDTGGDTTEAFF | TGTGCCAGCAGTTTAGACACAGGGGGGGATACCACTGAAGCTTTCTTT
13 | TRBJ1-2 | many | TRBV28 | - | CASLKGSTYGYTF | TGTGCCAGCCTAAAAGGCTCAACCTATGGCTACACCTTC
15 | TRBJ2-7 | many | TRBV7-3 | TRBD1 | CASSSGQASSSEQYF | TGTGCCAGCAGCTCGGGACAGGCCTCTTCTTCTGAGCAGTACTTC
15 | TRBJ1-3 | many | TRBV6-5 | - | CASSYGGATGNTIYF | TGTGCCAGCAGTTACGGGGGAGCAACTGGAAACACCATATATTTT
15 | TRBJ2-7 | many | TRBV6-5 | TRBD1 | CASSYTGQGVYEQYF | TGTGCCAGCAGTTATACGGGACAGGGTGTTTACGAGCAGTACTTC
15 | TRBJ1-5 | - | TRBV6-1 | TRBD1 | CASRRDRGRNQPQHF | TGTGCCAGCAGGCGGGACAGGGGGCGGAATCAGCCCCAGCATTTT
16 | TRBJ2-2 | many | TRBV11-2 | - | CASSLIRGPPTGELFF | TGTGCCAGCAGCTTAATCCGGGGCCCCCCCACCGGGGAGCTGTTTTTT
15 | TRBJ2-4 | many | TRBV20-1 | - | CSARDPLGAENIQYF | TGCAGTGCTAGAGACCCCTTGGGGGCAGAAAACATTCAGTACTTC
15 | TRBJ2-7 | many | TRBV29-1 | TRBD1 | CSVELRLGTDYEQYF | TGCAGCGTTGAATTGCGTCTCGGGACAGACTACGAGCAGTACTTC
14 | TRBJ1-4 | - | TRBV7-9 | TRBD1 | CASSRQGYNEKLFF | TGTGCCAGCAGCCGACAGGGGTATAATGAAAAACTGTTTTTT
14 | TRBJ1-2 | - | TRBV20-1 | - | CSAAGDRTIYGYTF | TGCAGTGCTGCGGGAGACAGGACTATCTATGGCTACACCTTC
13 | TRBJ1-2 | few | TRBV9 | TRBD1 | CASRDRGTYGYTF | TGTGCCAGCCGGGACAGGGGAACCTATGGCTACACCTTC